These T cell receptor beta chains were read from a single sample in a study of T cell repertoires in cytomegalovirus infection. TCRdb passed the reads through MiXCR, listing each CDR3 protein once. Counted here are under 800,000 distinct CDR3 sequences, more than 20% occurring once; the ten biggest clones make up 6.5% to 10%. The sample consisted of CD8+ T cells from PBMCs. The receptors stem from a human donor in good health (CMV status not recorded). Some clones in this sample may be carry-over from other donors' samples. Each CDR3 is given with its conserved first and last residue. Fields, in order: J gene, V gene, D gene, clone size, CDR3 protein, CDR3 DNA. D genes are given only for firm matches. Size tells how often a clone was seen (once, few, many) or the class of an expanded clone, and some rows leave it out.

J gene: TRBJ1-5
V gene: TRBV10-3
D gene: -
clone size: few
CDR3 protein: CAISGSTDSNQPQHF
CDR3 DNA: TGTGCCATCAGTGGTTCGACGGATAGCAATCAGCCCCAGCATTTT

J gene: TRBJ2-3
V gene: TRBV2
D gene: TRBD2
clone size: -
CDR3 protein: CASSEDGAGGFTDTQYF
CDR3 DNA: TGTGCCAGCAGTGAAGATGGCGCGGGGGGTTTCACAGATACGCAGTATTTT

J gene: TRBJ2-3
V gene: TRBV19
D gene: -
clone size: -
CDR3 protein: CASSLLHADTQYF
CDR3 DNA: TGTGCCAGTAGTCTCCTACACGCAGATACGCAGTATTTT

J gene: TRBJ1-1
V gene: TRBV29-1
D gene: -
clone size: few
CDR3 protein: CSVFGGPEAFF
CDR3 DNA: TGCAGCGTCTTTGGGGGCCCCGAAGCTTTCTTT

J gene: TRBJ1-1
V gene: TRBV7-9
D gene: -
clone size: few
CDR3 protein: CASSSRITANTEAFF
CDR3 DNA: TGTGCCAGCAGCTCGCGCATCACAGCAAACACTGAAGCTTTCTTT

J gene: TRBJ1-1
V gene: TRBV2
D gene: -
clone size: few
CDR3 protein: CARGLQVSTEAFF
CDR3 DNA: TGTGCCAGGGGTCTACAGGTATCCACTGAAGCTTTCTTT

J gene: TRBJ2-3
V gene: TRBV7-6
D gene: -
clone size: -
CDR3 protein: CASSLMNPDTQYF
CDR3 DNA: TGTGCCAGCAGCTTAATGAATCCAGATACGCAGTATTTT

J gene: TRBJ2-2
V gene: TRBV27
D gene: -
clone size: many
CDR3 protein: CASSNPAGELFF
CDR3 DNA: TGTGCCAGCAGTAACCCAGCCGGGGAGCTGTTTTTT

J gene: TRBJ1-2
V gene: TRBV2
D gene: TRBD1
clone size: few
CDR3 protein: CATRGWQGDNYGYTF
CDR3 DNA: TGTGCCACGCGAGGCTGGCAGGGGGACAACTATGGCTACACCTTC

J gene: TRBJ2-5
V gene: TRBV28
D gene: -
clone size: many
CDR3 protein: CASSPRGRGAQETQYF
CDR3 DNA: TGTGCCAGCAGCCCCAGGGGGCGGGGGGCACAAGAGACCCAGTACTTC

J gene: TRBJ1-1
V gene: TRBV19
D gene: -
clone size: once
CDR3 protein: CASILMGGANTEAFF
CDR3 DNA: TGTGCCAGTATCTTGATGGGGGGCGCGAACACTGAAGCTTTCTTT

J gene: TRBJ1-5
V gene: TRBV7-8
D gene: TRBD1
clone size: few
CDR3 protein: CASSTTGASNQPQHF
CDR3 DNA: TGTGCCAGCAGCACGACAGGGGCGAGCAATCAGCCCCAGCATTTT

J gene: TRBJ1-1
V gene: TRBV4-1
D gene: TRBD1
clone size: few
CDR3 protein: CASSQFQGDTEAFF
CDR3 DNA: TGCGCCAGCAGCCAATTTCAGGGGGACACTGAAGCTTTCTTT

J gene: TRBJ2-3
V gene: TRBV28
D gene: TRBD2
clone size: few
CDR3 protein: CASSTRFLRGRLAGGLTDTQYF
CDR3 DNA: TGTGCCAGCAGCACACGATTCTTACGGGGTCGTCTAGCGGGGGGGCTGACAGATACGCAGTATTTT

J gene: TRBJ2-6
V gene: TRBV12-3/TRBV12-4
D gene: -
clone size: few
CDR3 protein: CASTVHPSGANVLTF
CDR3 DNA: TGTGCCAGCACCGTTCATCCCTCTGGGGCCAACGTCCTGACTTTC

J gene: TRBJ2-7
V gene: TRBV6-2/TRBV6-3
D gene: -
clone size: many
CDR3 protein: CASSRRGYEQYF
CDR3 DNA: TGTGCCAGCAGTCGAAGGGGTTACGAGCAGTACTTC

J gene: TRBJ1-6
V gene: TRBV11-2
D gene: TRBD1
clone size: few
CDR3 protein: CASSPGTVSPLHF
CDR3 DNA: TGTGCCAGCAGCCCCGGGACAGTTTCACCCCTCCACTTT

J gene: TRBJ2-5
V gene: TRBV20-1
D gene: TRBD2
clone size: few
CDR3 protein: CSARDLGGGSQETQYF
CDR3 DNA: TGCAGTGCTAGAGATTTGGGGGGGGGGAGTCAAGAGACCCAGTACTTC

J gene: TRBJ2-5
V gene: TRBV12-3/TRBV12-4
D gene: -
clone size: -
CDR3 protein: CASSQVLSETQYF
CDR3 DNA: TGTGCCAGCAGTCAGGTTCTTAGCGAGACCCAGTACTTC

J gene: TRBJ1-5
V gene: TRBV29-1
D gene: -
clone size: few
CDR3 protein: CSATGDGRSNQPQHF
CDR3 DNA: TGCAGCGCGACTGGGGACGGACGTAGCAATCAGCCCCAGCATTTT

J gene: TRBJ1-4
V gene: TRBV7-9
D gene: -
clone size: few
CDR3 protein: CASRGGGGKLFF
CDR3 DNA: TGTGCCAGCAGAGGAGGAGGGGGGAAACTGTTTTTT

J gene: TRBJ2-5
V gene: TRBV6-1
D gene: -
clone size: -
CDR3 protein: CASSESGRYQETQYF
CDR3 DNA: TGTGCCAGCAGTGAGTCGGGCAGGTACCAAGAGACCCAGTACTTC

J gene: TRBJ1-3
V gene: TRBV7-9
D gene: -
clone size: many
CDR3 protein: CASTPGDSGNTIYF
CDR3 DNA: TGTGCCAGTACCCCAGGCGACTCTGGAAACACCATATATTTT

J gene: TRBJ1-2
V gene: TRBV25-1
D gene: TRBD1
clone size: -
CDR3 protein: CASSVHRTGGFYGYTF
CDR3 DNA: TGTGCCAGCAGTGTCCATAGGACAGGGGGTTTCTATGGCTACACCTTC

J gene: TRBJ1-5
V gene: TRBV6-2/TRBV6-3
D gene: -
clone size: -
CDR3 protein: CASSYSIRNQPQHF
CDR3 DNA: TGTGCCAGCAGTTACTCGATAAGGAATCAGCCCCAGCATTTT

J gene: TRBJ2-1
V gene: TRBV7-7
D gene: -
clone size: few
CDR3 protein: CASSSSGTIPDNEQFF
CDR3 DNA: TGTGCTAGCAGCTCCAGCGGGACAATACCGGACAATGAGCAGTTCTTC

J gene: TRBJ2-1
V gene: TRBV19
D gene: -
clone size: few
CDR3 protein: CASSPGPRNEQFF
CDR3 DNA: TGTGCCAGTAGTCCGGGACCACGGAATGAGCAGTTCTTC

J gene: TRBJ2-4
V gene: TRBV28
D gene: -
clone size: many
CDR3 protein: CASSSPWTVSAKNIQYF
CDR3 DNA: TGTGCCAGCAGTTCCCCCTGGACAGTCTCAGCCAAAAACATTCAGTACTTC

J gene: TRBJ2-5
V gene: TRBV7-6
D gene: -
clone size: few
CDR3 protein: CASSLSEGETQYF
CDR3 DNA: TGTGCCAGCAGCTTATCCGAGGGAGAGACCCAGTACTTC